This T cell receptor beta chain was found in a study of blood T cell repertoires in COVID-19. CDR3 length: 15 residues. Germline V gene lookup returns CDR1 LGHDT and CDR2 YNNKEL (reference sequence). Trimming removed 5 bases from V and 2 bases from J; junction bases left unmatched: 5. As processed by the authors: Amplification from reference gene primers served as the basis for estimated nucleated cell counts. The assay was immunoSEQ multiplex PCR, and TCRdb's table has in-frame clones only and misses some. That table gives V, J and clone size, and the DNA gave D and trimming. The table includes 200,000 or so clones, over 70% detected once.

This chain connects TRBV3-1 (or the pseudogene TRBV3-2) to TRBJ2-2; 7 bases map to TRBD2. Sequenced: peripheral blood. This sequence originates from a woman in her 70s with acute or convalescent COVID-19. CDR3 bases: TGTGCCAGCAGCTCCGGGACTATTAACACCGGGGAGCTGTTTTTT. Its protein product is CASSSGTINTGELFF.